In this sample, the clone carrying this TCR delta chain turned up many times. The antigen is not known. TRG and TRD sequences were obtained from every sorted gammadelta sample. TCRdb re-processed the multiplex PCR reads via CATT. The table lists about 50,000 delta-chain clones, 1.9% of them singletons. V dropped 4 bases and J dropped 0; count of bases not matched to a gene: 8. Germline CDR1 is GEAIGNYY and CDR2 is EKD. The CDR3 totals 16 residues. Bulk repertoires came from Vgamma9/Vdelta2+ or Vdelta2-negative gammadelta T cells flow-sorted from PBMC. This sample was taken from a study of γδ T cells in repeated Plasmodium falciparum infection. Background on the study: Malian gammadelta TCRs were studied during no-transmission periods and across acute malaria episodes. The study, taken as a whole, reports: Vdelta2-negative gammadelta repertoires appeared less diverse and less shared in Malian than Australian children.

This clonotype originated in a pool of human donors (malaria-infected and uninfected, not separated). The sequenced sample was gamma-delta T cells from blood. The chain is built from TRDV2 and TRDJ1, with 9 bases aligning to TRDD3. The J gene was not available in TCRdb and was assigned here by matching the DNA to germline segments. The CDR3 coding sequence is TGTGCCTGTGAAGGTCTGCCTGGGGGATACACCGATAAACTCATCTTT. This sequence encodes CACEGLPGGYTDKLIF.